This T cell receptor (beta chain) is from a study of metastatic and nonmetastatic thyroid tumors. On the study more broadly: A comparison of repertoires was made across blood and tumor or nodule tissue from malignant and benign thyroid patients. Study results and caveats: As reported, TCR beta diversity in blood and tumor was significantly higher in malignant thyroid tumors than in benign nodules.

This clone was counted ten times or more. Its antigen is still unknown. In the original processing: Clinicopathological groups supplied CDR3 differences that were used to build a distant-metastasis classifier for papillary thyroid cancer. TCRdb recomputed clones from the PCR reads via MiXCR. The V and J calls shown here were made by TCRdb, not taken from the authors' results. Of fewer than 35,000 clones detected, more than 15% appear once; the ten largest clones hold more than 9%. Thyroid surgery was preceded by no treatment in any patient. The receptor's source is a female donor with papillary thyroid cancer or a benign thyroid nodule (not recorded which). Some clones in this sample may be carry-over from other donors' samples. The sequencing sample was made of blood.

The CDR3 sequence: CASSPRAGARGYTF. CDR3 in DNA: TGTGCCAGCAGCCCCCGGGCAGGGGCGCGTGGCTACACCTTC. The chain has TRBV7-9 and TRBJ1-2; maybe TRBD1 (6 bases). The CDR3 loop spans 14 amino acids. Germline CDR1 SEHNR, CDR2 FQNEAQ (reference sequence). V was clipped by 5 bases and J by 7 bases, with 17 bases between them.